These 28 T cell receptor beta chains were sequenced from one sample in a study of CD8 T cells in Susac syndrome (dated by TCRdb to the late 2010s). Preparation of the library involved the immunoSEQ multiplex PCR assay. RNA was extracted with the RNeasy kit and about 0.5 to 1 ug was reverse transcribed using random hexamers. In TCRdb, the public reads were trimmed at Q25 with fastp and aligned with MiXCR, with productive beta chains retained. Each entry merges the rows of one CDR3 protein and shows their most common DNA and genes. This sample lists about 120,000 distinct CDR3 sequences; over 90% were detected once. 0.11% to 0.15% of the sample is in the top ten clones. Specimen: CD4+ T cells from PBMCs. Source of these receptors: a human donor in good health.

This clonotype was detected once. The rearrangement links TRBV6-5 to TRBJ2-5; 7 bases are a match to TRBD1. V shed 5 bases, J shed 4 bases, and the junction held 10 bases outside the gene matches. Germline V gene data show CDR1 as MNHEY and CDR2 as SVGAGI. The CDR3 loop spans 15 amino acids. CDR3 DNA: TGTGCCAGCAGTAACGACAGGGTTAGAGGAGAGACCCAGTACTTC. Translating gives CASSNDRVRGETQYF.

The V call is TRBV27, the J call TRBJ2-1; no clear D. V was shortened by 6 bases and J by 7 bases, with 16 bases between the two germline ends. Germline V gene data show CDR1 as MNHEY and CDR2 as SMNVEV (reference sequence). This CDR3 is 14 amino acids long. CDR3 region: CASSLLTQVNEQFF. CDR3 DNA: TGTGCCAGCAGCCTACTAACACAAGTGAATGAGCAGTTCTTC.

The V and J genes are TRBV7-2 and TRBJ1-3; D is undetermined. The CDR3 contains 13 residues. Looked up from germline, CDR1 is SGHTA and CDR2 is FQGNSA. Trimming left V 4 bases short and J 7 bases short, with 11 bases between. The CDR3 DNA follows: TGTGCCAGCAGCTCCGCGTCGGGGAACACCATATATTTT. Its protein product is CASSSASGNTIYF.

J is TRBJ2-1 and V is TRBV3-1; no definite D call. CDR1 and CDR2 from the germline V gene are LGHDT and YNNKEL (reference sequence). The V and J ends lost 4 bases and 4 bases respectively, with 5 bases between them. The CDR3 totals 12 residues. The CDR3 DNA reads TGTGCCAGCAGCCTACAGTACAATGAGCAGTTCTTC. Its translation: CASSLQYNEQFF.

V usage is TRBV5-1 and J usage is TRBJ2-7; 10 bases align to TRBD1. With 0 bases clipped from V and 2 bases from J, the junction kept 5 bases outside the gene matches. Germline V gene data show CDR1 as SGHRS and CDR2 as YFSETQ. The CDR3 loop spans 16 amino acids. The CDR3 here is CASSLASGTGAYEQYF. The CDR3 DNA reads TGCGCCAGCAGCTTGGCCAGCGGGACAGGGGCCTACGAGCAGTACTTC.

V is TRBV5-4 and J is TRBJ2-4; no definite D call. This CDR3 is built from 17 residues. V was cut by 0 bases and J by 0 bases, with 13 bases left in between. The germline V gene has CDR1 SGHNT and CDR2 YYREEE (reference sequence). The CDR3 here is CASSLAITSVAKNIQYF. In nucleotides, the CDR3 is TGTGCCAGCAGCTTGGCCATAACGTCAGTAGCCAAAAACATTCAGTACTTC.

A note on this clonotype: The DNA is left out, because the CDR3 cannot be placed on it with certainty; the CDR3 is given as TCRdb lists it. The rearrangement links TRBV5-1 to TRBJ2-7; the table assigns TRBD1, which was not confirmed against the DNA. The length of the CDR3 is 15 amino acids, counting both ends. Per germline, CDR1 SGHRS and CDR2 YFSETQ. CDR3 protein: CASSLAWAGGAAEYF.

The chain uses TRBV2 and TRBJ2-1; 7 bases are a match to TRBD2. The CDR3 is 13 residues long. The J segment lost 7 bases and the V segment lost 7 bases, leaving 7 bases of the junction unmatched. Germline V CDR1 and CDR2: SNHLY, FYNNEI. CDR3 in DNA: TGTGCCAGCAATCTCGTAGCGGGTAATGAGCAGTTCTTC. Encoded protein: CASNLVAGNEQFF.

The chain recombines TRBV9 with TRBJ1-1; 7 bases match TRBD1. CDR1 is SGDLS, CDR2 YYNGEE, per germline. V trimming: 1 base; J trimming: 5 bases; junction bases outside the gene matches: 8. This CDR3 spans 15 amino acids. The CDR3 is CASSVTPTGETEAFF. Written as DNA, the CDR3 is TGTGCCAGCAGCGTAACCCCCACAGGGGAAACTGAAGCTTTCTTT.

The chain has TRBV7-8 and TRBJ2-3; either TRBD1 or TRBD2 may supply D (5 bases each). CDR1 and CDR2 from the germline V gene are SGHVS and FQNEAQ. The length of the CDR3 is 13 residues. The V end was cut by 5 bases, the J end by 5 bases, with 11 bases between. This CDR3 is CASSEGTGDTQYF. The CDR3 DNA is TGTGCCAGCAGCGAGGGGACGGGAGATACGCAGTATTTT.

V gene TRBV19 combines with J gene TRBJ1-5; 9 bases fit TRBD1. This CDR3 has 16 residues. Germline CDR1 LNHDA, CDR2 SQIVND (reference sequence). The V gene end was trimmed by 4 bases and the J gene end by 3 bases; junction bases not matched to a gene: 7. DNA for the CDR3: TGTGCCAGTAGTAGCCCCGGGACAGGGTTCAATCAGCCCCAGCATTTT. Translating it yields CASSSPGTGFNQPQHF.

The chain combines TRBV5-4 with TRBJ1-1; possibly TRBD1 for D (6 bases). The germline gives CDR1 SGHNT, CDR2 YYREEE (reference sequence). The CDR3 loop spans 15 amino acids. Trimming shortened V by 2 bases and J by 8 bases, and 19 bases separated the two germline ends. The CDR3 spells CASSFNIVGAEEAFF. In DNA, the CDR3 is TGTGCCAGCAGCTTTAATATAGTGGGGGCCGAGGAAGCTTTCTTT. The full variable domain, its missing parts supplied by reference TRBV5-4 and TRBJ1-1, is ETGVTQSPTHLIKTRGQQVTLRCSSQSGHNTVSWYQQALGQGPQFIFQYYREEENGRGNFPPRFSGLQFPNYSSELNVNALELDDSALYLCASSFNIVGAEEAFFGQGTRLTVV.

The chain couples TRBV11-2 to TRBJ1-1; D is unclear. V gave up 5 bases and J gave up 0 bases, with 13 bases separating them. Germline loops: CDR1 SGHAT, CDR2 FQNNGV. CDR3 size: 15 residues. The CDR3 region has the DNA TGTGCCAGCAGCCGCCCAGGATCCATGAACACTGAAGCTTTCTTT. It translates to CASSRPGSMNTEAFF.

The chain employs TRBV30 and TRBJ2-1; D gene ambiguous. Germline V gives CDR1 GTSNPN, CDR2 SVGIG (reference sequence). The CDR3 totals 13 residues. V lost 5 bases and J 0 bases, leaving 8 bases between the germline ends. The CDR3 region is CAWARASYNEQFF. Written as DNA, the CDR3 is TGTGCCTGGGCACGGGCCTCCTACAATGAGCAGTTCTTC.

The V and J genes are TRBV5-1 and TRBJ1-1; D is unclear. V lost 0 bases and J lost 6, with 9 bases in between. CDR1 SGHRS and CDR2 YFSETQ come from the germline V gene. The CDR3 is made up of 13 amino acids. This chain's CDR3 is CASSLGSYPEAFF. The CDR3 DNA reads TGCGCCAGCAGCTTGGGCTCGTACCCTGAAGCTTTCTTT.

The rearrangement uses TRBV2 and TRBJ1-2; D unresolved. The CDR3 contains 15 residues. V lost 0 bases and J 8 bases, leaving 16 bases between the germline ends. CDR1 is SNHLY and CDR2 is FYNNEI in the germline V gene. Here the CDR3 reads CASSEALGGLSGYTF. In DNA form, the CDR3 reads TGTGCCAGCAGTGAAGCGCTTGGAGGGTTAAGCGGCTACACCTTC.

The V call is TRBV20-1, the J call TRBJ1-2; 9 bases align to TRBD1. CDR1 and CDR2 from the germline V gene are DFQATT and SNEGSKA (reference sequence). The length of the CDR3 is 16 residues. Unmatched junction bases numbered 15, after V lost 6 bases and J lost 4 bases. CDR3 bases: TGCAGTGCGAAACGGGACAGGGAACGGCGCGGCTATGGCTACACCTTC. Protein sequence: CSAKRDRERRGYGYTF.

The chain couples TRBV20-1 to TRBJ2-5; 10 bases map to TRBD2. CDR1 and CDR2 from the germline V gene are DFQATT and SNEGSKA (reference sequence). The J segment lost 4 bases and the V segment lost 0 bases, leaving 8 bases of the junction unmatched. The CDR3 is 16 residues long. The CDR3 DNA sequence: TGCAGTGCTAGAGATAAAGCGGGGGGGCGGGGAGAGACCCAGTACTTC. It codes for CSARDKAGGRGETQYF.

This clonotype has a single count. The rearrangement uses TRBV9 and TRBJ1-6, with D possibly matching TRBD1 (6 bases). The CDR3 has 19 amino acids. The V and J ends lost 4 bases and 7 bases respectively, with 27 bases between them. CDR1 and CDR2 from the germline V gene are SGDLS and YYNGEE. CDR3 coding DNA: TGTGCCAGCAGCACCCTTAGCACAGGGCCTCGAGGAGGAAATTCACCCCTCCACTTT. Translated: CASSTLSTGPRGGNSPLHF.

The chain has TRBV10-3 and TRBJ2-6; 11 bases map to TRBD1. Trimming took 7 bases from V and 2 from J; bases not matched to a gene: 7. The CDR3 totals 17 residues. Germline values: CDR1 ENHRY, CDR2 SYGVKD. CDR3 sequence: CAINKPGQGAGANVLTF. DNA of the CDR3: TGTGCCATCAATAAACCGGGACAGGGGGCTGGGGCCAACGTCCTGACTTTC.

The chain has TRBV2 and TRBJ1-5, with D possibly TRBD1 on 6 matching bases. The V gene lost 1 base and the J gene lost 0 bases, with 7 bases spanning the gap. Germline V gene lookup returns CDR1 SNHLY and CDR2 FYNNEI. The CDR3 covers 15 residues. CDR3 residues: CASSEGQVSNQPQHF. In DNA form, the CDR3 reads TGTGCCAGCAGTGAAGGACAGGTTAGCAATCAGCCCCAGCATTTT.

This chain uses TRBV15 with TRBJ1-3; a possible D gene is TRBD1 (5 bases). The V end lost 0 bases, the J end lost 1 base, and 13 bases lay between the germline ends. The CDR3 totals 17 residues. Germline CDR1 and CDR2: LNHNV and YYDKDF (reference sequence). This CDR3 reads CATSRDLRDASGNTIYF. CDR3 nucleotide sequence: TGTGCCACCAGCAGAGATCTCAGGGACGCTTCTGGAAACACCATATATTTT.

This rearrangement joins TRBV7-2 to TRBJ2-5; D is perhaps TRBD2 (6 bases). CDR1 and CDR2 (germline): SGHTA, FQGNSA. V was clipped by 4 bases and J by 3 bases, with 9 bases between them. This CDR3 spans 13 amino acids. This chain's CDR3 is CASSSGGKETQYF. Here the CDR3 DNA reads TGTGCCAGCAGCTCTGGGGGGAAAGAGACCCAGTACTTC.

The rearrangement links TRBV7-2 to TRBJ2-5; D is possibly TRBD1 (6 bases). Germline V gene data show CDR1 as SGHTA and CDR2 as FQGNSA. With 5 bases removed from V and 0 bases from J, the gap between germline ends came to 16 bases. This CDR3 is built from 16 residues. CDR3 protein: CASSLRGWGYQETQYF. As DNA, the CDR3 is TGTGCCAGCAGCCTCAGGGGATGGGGGTACCAAGAGACCCAGTACTTC. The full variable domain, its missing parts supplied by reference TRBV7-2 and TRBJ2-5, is GAGVSQSPSNKVTEKGKDVELRCDPISGHTALYWYRQSLGQGLEFLIYFQGNSAPDKSGLPSDRFSAERTGGSVSTLTIQRTQQEDSAVYLCASSLRGWGYQETQYFGPGTRLLVL.

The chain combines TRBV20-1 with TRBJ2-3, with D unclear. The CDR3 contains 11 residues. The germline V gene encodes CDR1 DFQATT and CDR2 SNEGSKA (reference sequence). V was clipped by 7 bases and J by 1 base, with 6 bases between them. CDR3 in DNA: TGCAGTGTTTCGGGCACAGATACGCAGTATTTT. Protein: CSVSGTDTQYF.

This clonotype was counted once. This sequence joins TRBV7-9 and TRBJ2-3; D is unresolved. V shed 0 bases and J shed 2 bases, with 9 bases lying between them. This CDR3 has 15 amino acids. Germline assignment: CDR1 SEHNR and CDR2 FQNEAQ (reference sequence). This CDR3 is CASSLASSNTDTQYF. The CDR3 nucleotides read TGTGCCAGCAGCTTAGCATCTTCGAACACAGATACGCAGTATTTT.

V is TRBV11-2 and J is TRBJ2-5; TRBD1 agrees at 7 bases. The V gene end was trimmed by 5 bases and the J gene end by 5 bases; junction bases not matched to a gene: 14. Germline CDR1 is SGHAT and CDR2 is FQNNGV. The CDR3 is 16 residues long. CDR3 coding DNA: TGTGCCAGCAGCCCAGGGGACAGACCTTTGGGGGAGACCCAGTACTTC. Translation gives CASSPGDRPLGETQYF. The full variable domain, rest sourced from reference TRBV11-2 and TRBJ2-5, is EAGVAQSPRYKIIEKRQSVAFWCNPISGHATLYWYQQILGQGPKLLIQFQNNGVVDDSQLPKDRFSAERLKGVDSTLKIQPAKLEDSAVYLCASSPGDRPLGETQYFGPGTRLLVL.

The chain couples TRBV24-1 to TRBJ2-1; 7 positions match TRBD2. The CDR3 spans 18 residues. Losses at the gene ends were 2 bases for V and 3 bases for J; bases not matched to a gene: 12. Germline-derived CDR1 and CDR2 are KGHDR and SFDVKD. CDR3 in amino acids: CATSDSRRPSGDYNEQFF. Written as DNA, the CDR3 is TGTGCCACCAGTGATTCTCGGCGTCCTAGCGGAGACTACAATGAGCAGTTCTTC.